Shown below are 10 T cell receptor beta chains from a single sample sequenced in a study of blood T cell repertoires in COVID-19. Libraries were prepared by immunoSEQ multiplex PCR; TCRdb keeps only in-frame clonotypes and omits some of them. The data show under 250,000 clones, with approximately 86% seen just once and 1.5% to 2% held by the top ten. Sequenced input: peripheral blood. The receptors were sampled from a woman aged 60 to 75 who had recovered from COVID-19.

This chain links TRBV7-3 with TRBJ2-1; D remains unclear. Germline CDR1 is SGHTA and CDR2 is FQGTGA. This CDR3 has 16 residues. Trimming took 2 bases from V and 5 from J, leaving 16 bases between them. CDR3 in DNA: TGTGCCAGCAGCTTAGTTCACCGTCGCGATAACAATGAGCAGTTCTTC. It encodes CASSLVHRRDNNEQFF.

As DNA, the CDR3 is TGTGCCAGCAGCGCCGGACAGGGAGTCCATCAGCCCCAGCATTTT. Translated: CASSAGQGVHQPQHF. This sequence joins TRBV9 and TRBJ1-5; TRBD1 aligns across 8 bases. The V and J ends lost 3 bases and 5 bases, in that order; junction bases with no gene match: 7. The length of the CDR3 is 15 residues. CDR1 is SGDLS and CDR2 is YYNGEE in the germline V gene. Drawing the rest from reference TRBV9 and TRBJ1-5, the complete variable domain is DSGVTQTPKHLITATGQRVTLRCSPRSGDLSVYWYQQSLDQGLQFLIQYYNGEERAKGNILERFSAQQFPDLHSELNLSSLELGDSALYFCASSAGQGVHQPQHFGDGTRLSIL.

The chain carries TRBV4-1 and TRBJ1-5; 7 positions agree with TRBD1. The CDR3 extends over 15 amino acids. The trim removed 0 bases at V and 2 bases at J, leaving 1 base unmatched. CDR1 and CDR2 from the germline V gene are MGHRA and YSYEKL. The CDR3 spells CASSQDGQGNQPQHF. The DNA for the CDR3 is TGCGCCAGCAGCCAAGACGGACAGGGCAATCAGCCCCAGCATTTT.

CDR3 in amino acids: CASSQEGYGYTF. Here the CDR3 DNA reads TGTGCCAGCAGCCAAGAGGGCTATGGCTACACCTTC. The chain carries TRBV7-2 and TRBJ1-2; D gene unclear. The V end lost 5 bases, the J end lost 4 bases, and 8 bases lay between the germline ends. Germline assignment: CDR1 SGHTA and CDR2 FQGNSA. The CDR3 contains 12 residues.

The chain combines TRBV14 with TRBJ2-7, with 7 bases fitting TRBD1. Germline CDR1 reads SGHDN; CDR2 reads FVKESK. CDR3 length: 13 residues. Trimming removed 6 bases from V and 2 bases from J; junction bases left unmatched: 4. CDR3 DNA sequence: TGTGCCAGCAGAAGACAGGGTACCTACGAGCAGTACTTC. As protein: CASRRQGTYEQYF.

This chain uses TRBV4-1 with TRBJ2-1; the match to TRBD2 covers 12 bases. CDR1 and CDR2 from the germline V gene are MGHRA and YSYEKL. Trimming removed 1 base from V and 4 bases from J; junction bases left unmatched: 11. This CDR3 spans 19 amino acids. CDR3 in DNA: TGCGCCAGCAGCCAAGGCCCCGGCACTAGCGGGGGGAGATACAATGAGCAGTTCTTC. Protein: CASSQGPGTSGGRYNEQFF.

This clone has a single count. The chain links TRBV12-5 to TRBJ2-1; 11 positions agree with TRBD2. In germline, CDR1 is LGHNT, CDR2 FRNRAP. The CDR3 totals 16 residues. The V segment lost 0 bases and the J segment 4 bases; nucleotides outside the gene matches: 2. The CDR3 is CASGLVLAGVYNEQFF. The CDR3, as DNA: TGTGCTAGTGGTTTGGTACTAGCGGGGGTTTACAATGAGCAGTTCTTC.

V gene TRBV6-5 combines with J gene TRBJ2-7, with TRBD2 matching 7 bases. V shed 6 bases and J 6 bases; nucleotides not matched to a gene: 11. The germline V gene has CDR1 MNHEY and CDR2 SVGAGI. The CDR3 contains 14 residues. CDR3 nucleotides: TGTGCCAGCAGGGGATGGGGGGGTTCCACCGAGCAGTACTTC. Translated, it gives CASRGWGGSTEQYF.

This rearrangement joins TRBV6-2 or TRBV6-3 to TRBJ2-3, with TRBD1 matching over 7 bases. Losses at the gene ends were 5 bases for V and 6 bases for J; bases not matched to a gene: 8. CDR1 and CDR2 from the germline V gene are MNHEY and SVGEGT. This CDR3 spans 14 amino acids. The DNA of the CDR3 is TGTGCCAGCAGTAGGACAGGCCAATGGGATACGCAGTATTTT. This codes for CASSRTGQWDTQYF.

The chain recombines TRBV3-1 (or the pseudogene TRBV3-2) with TRBJ2-3; 11 nucleotides agree with TRBD1. V lost 5 bases, J lost 4 bases, and 14 bases stayed unmatched. Germline V CDR1 and CDR2: LGHDT, YNNKEL (reference sequence). The CDR3 consists of 18 residues. CDR3 DNA: TGTGCCAGCAGCACCCTCCCGGGACAGGGGGTCGCGTCAGATACGCAGTATTTT. Its translation is CASSTLPGQGVASDTQYF.